Presented here are 11 T cell receptor beta chains from one specimen sequenced in a study of OX40 agonist ivuxolimab in advanced cancers. Clones were read by immunoSEQ multiplex PCR, and TCRdb kept only the in-frame ones, dropping some. The table records about 83,000 clones, about 88% of them present only once. The sequenced sample was CD4+ or CD8+ T cells sorted from blood, obtained in a trial of the OX40 agonist ivuxolimab. The receptor set was obtained from an adult with an advanced solid tumor such as melanoma, head and neck, liver or kidney cancer.

The chain carries TRBV2 and TRBJ2-7; no clear D. Trimming pared 7 bases from V and 3 bases from J, leaving 7 bases between. This CDR3 region has 11 residues. Germline V gives CDR1 SNHLY, CDR2 FYNNEI. CDR3 region: CASNIDYEQYF. Written as DNA, the CDR3 is TGTGCCAGCAATATTGACTACGAGCAGTACTTC.

The V gene is TRBV5-1, the J gene TRBJ2-3; 11 nucleotides agree with TRBD2. CDR1 is SGHRS, CDR2 YFSETQ, per germline. With 3 bases clipped from V and 4 bases from J, the junction kept 7 bases outside the gene matches. The CDR3 spans 16 residues. CDR3 coding DNA: TGCGCCAGCAGCTCCGGGACACTAGCGGGGGCAGATACGCAGTATTTT. This codes for CASSSGTLAGADTQYF.

CDR3 DNA: TGTGCCAGCAGGTCCCCGTATAGCAATCAGCCCCAGCATTTT. Amino acid sequence: CASRSPYSNQPQHF. The V call is TRBV7-2, the J call TRBJ1-5; D gene unclear. Trimming stripped 6 bases from V and 0 bases from J, with 9 bases between. The CDR3 is made up of 14 amino acids. CDR1 and CDR2 (germline): SGHTA, FQGNSA. The whole variable domain, filled in from reference TRBV7-2 and TRBJ1-5, reads GAGVSQSPSNKVTEKGKDVELRCDPISGHTALYWYRQSLGQGLEFLIYFQGNSAPDKSGLPSDRFSAERTGGSVSTLTIQRTQQEDSAVYLCASRSPYSNQPQHFGDGTRLSIL.

This clone occurred once. The chain combines TRBV28 with TRBJ2-5, with 7 bases fitting TRBD2. V was clipped by 7 bases and J by 0 bases; unmatched bases: 5. The germline gives CDR1 MDHEN, CDR2 SYDVKM. The CDR3 has 14 residues. This CDR3 reads CASTSGGYQETQYF. CDR3 bases: TGTGCCAGCACATCGGGGGGTTACCAAGAGACCCAGTACTTC.

The chain has TRBV29-1 and TRBJ1-1; 8 nucleotides match TRBD1. The germline gives CDR1 SQVTM, CDR2 ANQGSEA. This CDR3 region has 13 residues. V was pared by 4 bases and J by 4 bases, with 5 bases of the junction left unmatched. CDR3 bases: TGCAGCGTTGGCCAGGACAGGGTCACTGAAGCTTTCTTT. Translation: CSVGQDRVTEAFF.

This clone was detected many times. The chain combines TRBV7-2 with TRBJ1-1; tentative D call: TRBD1 (6 bases). CDR1 and CDR2 (germline): SGHTA, FQGNSA. Trimming cost V 6 bases and J 0 bases, with 17 bases left between them. The length of the CDR3 is 16 residues. The CDR3 DNA follows: TGTGCCAGCAGACGAGGGGGGGCCCCCATGAACACTGAAGCTTTCTTT. It translates to CASRRGGAPMNTEAFF.

This rearrangement joins TRBV28 to TRBJ1-2; D not resolved. Germline V gene sequence: CDR1 MDHEN, CDR2 SYDVKM. The V end was cut by 6 bases, the J end by 5 bases, with 10 bases between. This CDR3 has 12 residues. The chain's CDR3 is CASRTHPYGYTF. Written as DNA, the CDR3 is TGTGCCAGCAGAACCCACCCTTATGGCTACACCTTC.

V is TRBV21-1 and J is TRBJ2-7. TRBV21-1 is designated a pseudogene. The CDR3 contains 13 residues. The CDR3, as DNA: TGTGCCAGCAGCACGGCCCCCCCCTACGAGCAGTACTTC. It translates to CASSTAPPYEQYF.

The chain recombines TRBV19 with TRBJ1-5, with D perhaps TRBD1 (5 bases). Germline CDR1 LNHDA, CDR2 SQIVND (reference sequence). This CDR3 contains 14 residues. Trimming removed 9 bases from V and 1 base from J, with 13 bases in between. The CDR3 loop is CASCPRASNQPQHF. CDR3 nucleotides: TGTGCCAGCTGCCCCAGGGCCAGCAATCAGCCCCAGCATTTT.

V usage is TRBV30 and J usage is TRBJ2-1, with D possibly matching TRBD1 (6 bases). Germline assignment: CDR1 GTSNPN and CDR2 SVGIG (reference sequence). V lost 5 bases to trimming and J lost 7 bases, with 9 bases between them. The CDR3 totals 11 residues. CDR3 nucleotide sequence: TGTGCCTGGGGGGGCCTGAATGAGCAGTTCTTC. This codes for CAWGGLNEQFF. Full variable domain (missing parts from reference TRBV30 and TRBJ2-1): SQTIHQWPATLVQPVGSPLSLECTVEGTSNPNLYWYRQAAGRGLQLLFYSVGIGQISSEVPQNLSASRPQDRQFILSSKKLLLSDSGFYLCAWGGLNEQFFGPGTRLTVL.

The CDR3 here is CASTFRGNSYNEQFF. In nucleotides, the CDR3 is TGTGCCAGCACCTTCAGGGGAAACTCCTACAATGAGCAGTTCTTC. The chain is built from TRBV28 and TRBJ2-1; a weak D match, TRBD1 (6 bases). The CDR3 is 15 residues long. Looked up from germline, CDR1 is MDHEN and CDR2 is SYDVKM. Between the trimmed V and J ends, which lost 7 bases and 0 bases, there was a span of 13 bases.